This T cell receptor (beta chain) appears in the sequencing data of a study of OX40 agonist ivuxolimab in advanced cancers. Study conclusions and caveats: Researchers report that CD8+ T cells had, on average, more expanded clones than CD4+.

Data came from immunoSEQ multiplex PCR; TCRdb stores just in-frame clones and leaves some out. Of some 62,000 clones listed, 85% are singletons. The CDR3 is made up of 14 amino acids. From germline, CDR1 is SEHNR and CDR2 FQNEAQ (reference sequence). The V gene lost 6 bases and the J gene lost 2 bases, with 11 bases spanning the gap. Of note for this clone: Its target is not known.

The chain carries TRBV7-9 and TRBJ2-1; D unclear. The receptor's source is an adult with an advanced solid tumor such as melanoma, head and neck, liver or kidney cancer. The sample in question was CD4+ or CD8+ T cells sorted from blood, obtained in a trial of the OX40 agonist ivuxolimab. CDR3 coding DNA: TGTGCCAGCAGTCGAGACCAAACCTACAATGAGCAGTTCTTC. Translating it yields CASSRDQTYNEQFF.